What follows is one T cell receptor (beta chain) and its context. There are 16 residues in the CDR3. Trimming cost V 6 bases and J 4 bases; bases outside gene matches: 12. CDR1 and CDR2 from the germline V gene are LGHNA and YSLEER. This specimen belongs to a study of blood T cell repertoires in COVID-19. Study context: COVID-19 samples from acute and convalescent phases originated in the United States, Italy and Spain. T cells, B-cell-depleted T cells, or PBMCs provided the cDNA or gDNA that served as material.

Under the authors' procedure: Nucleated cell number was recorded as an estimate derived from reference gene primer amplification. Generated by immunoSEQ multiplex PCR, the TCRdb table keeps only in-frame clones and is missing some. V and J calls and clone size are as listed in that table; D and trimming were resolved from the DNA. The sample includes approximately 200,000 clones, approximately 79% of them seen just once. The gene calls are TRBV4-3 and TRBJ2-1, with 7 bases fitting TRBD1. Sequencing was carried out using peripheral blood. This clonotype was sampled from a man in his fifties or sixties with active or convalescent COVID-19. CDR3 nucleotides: TGCGCCAGCAGATATACCGGGACAGAATTATACAATGAGCAGTTCTTC. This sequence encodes CASRYTGTELYNEQFF.